These T cell receptor beta chains were read from a single sample in a study of shared clonotypes between healthy human individuals. The protocol was immunoSEQ multiplex PCR, while the TCRdb copy is restricted to in-frame clones and leaves out a portion. The table records some 790,000 clones, roughly 72% of them present only once. Sequenced sample: memory CD4+ T cells sorted from blood. These receptors were taken from a woman aged 25-40 years in good health. The CDR3 runs from the conserved cysteine through the conserved F or W. A D gene is named only where the DNA matches it firmly. Rows may omit the clone size; those that give it use once, few, many or a size class.

TRBJ1-5 | once | TRBV30 | TRBD1 | CAWSIGTGSQPQHF | TGTGCCTGGAGTATAGGGACAGGTAGTCAGCCCCAGCATTTT
TRBJ1-3 | . | TRBV6-1 | . | CASSEGGFLSGNTIYF | TGTGCCAGCAGTGAAGGCGGCTTTCTCTCTGGAAACACCATATATTTT
TRBJ1-5 | once | TRBV7-9 | . | CASSLATGDNQPQHF | TGTGCCAGCAGCTTAGCGACAGGCGACAATCAGCCCCAGCATTTT
TRBJ2-2 | many | TRBV7-2 | . | CANTSPAVNTGELFF | TGTGCCAACACTAGTCCTGCGGTGAACACCGGGGAGCTGTTTTTT
TRBJ2-1 | . | TRBV28 | TRBD2 | CASSSGTIVSKIF | TGTGCCAGCAGTTCTGGGACTATTGTATCAAAGATCTTC
TRBJ1-1 | . | TRBV20-1 | . | CSAKPDTEAFF | TGCAGTGCTAAGCCGGACACTGAAGCTTTCTTT
TRBJ1-1 | few | TRBV5-8 | . | CASSFGGFMNTEAFF | TGTGCCAGCAGCTTCGGCGGTTTCATGAACACTGAAGCTTTCTTT
TRBJ2-1 | . | TRBV7-9 | TRBD2 | CASSHGTSGRAWPYNEQFF | TGTGCCAGCAGCCACGGGACTAGCGGGAGGGCATGGCCCTACAATGAGCAGTTCTTC
TRBJ2-3 | . | TRBV9 | TRBD2 | CASSSGKGLATDTQYF | TGTGCCAGCAGCTCGGGGAAGGGACTAGCAACAGATACGCAGTATTTT
TRBJ1-1 | . | TRBV5-1 | . | CASSTGVENTEAFF | TGCGCCAGCAGCACCGGGGTGGAGAACACTGAAGCTTTCTTT
TRBJ2-7 | . | TRBV2 | TRBD2 | CASGGGGAPYEQYF | TGTGCCAGCGGAGGCGGGGGGGCCCCCTACGAGCAGTACTTC
TRBJ2-1 | few | TRBV7-8 | . | CASSLAGRSNEQFF | TGTGCCAGCAGCTTAGCTGGCAGATCCAATGAGCAGTTCTTC
TRBJ1-1 | . | TRBV28 | . | CASSIPLRVMEAFF | TGTGCCAGCAGTATACCTCTACGGGTTATGGAAGCTTTCTTT
TRBJ1-2 | . | TRBV5-4 | . | CASSLDQGSYGYTF | TGTGCCAGCAGCTTGGATCAGGGTTCTTATGGCTACACCTTC
TRBJ1-5 | . | TRBV18 | . | CASSPLENQPQHF | TGTGCCAGCTCACCACTGGAGAATCAGCCCCAGCATTTT
TRBJ2-7 | . | TRBV6-4 | . | CASHLGREINAYEQYF | TGTGCCAGCCATCTAGGAAGGGAGATTAACGCCTACGAGCAGTACTTC
TRBJ1-2 | . | TRBV5-4 | . | CASSLGQDYGYTF | TGTGCCAGCAGCTTGGGGCAGGACTATGGCTACACCTTC
TRBJ2-7 | . | TRBV10-2 | TRBD1 | CASVPGQGSYEQYF | TGCGCCAGCGTCCCGGGACAGGGTTCCTACGAGCAGTACTTC
TRBJ2-5 | . | TRBV11-1 | . | CASSLEGGWETQYF | TGTGCCAGCAGCTTAGAAGGGGGTTGGGAGACCCAGTACTTC
TRBJ2-7 | few | TRBV6-5 | TRBD2 | CASSASGRSPTEQYF | TGTGCCAGCAGTGCTAGCGGGAGGTCCCCAACCGAGCAGTACTTC
TRBJ2-4 | . | TRBV27 | . | CASSLGPKNIQYF | TGTGCCAGCAGTTTAGGTCCCAAAAACATTCAGTACTTC
TRBJ1-1 | . | TRBV29-1 | . | CSVSRGPMNTEAFF | TGCAGCGTTTCCCGGGGCCCCATGAACACTGAAGCTTTCTTT
TRBJ2-5 | . | TRBV9 | . | CASSNSGAEQYF | TGTGCCAGCAGCAACTCAGGGGCAGAGCAGTACTTC
TRBJ2-5 | . | TRBV7-2 | . | CASSLDASGWETQYF | TGTGCCAGCAGCTTAGATGCGTCGGGGTGGGAGACCCAGTACTTC
TRBJ2-3 | . | TRBV9 | TRBD2 | CASSVASGLAATDTQYF | TGTGCCAGCAGCGTAGCGTCGGGACTAGCGGCTACAGATACGCAGTATTTT
TRBJ2-4 | . | TRBV18 | . | CASSPGQGLAKNIQYF | TGTGCCAGCTCACCTGGGCAGGGACTAGCCAAAAACATTCAGTACTTC
TRBJ1-2 | . | TRBV6-5 | . | CASRVKGGGYTF | TGTGCCAGCCGTGTGAAAGGGGGAGGCTACACCTTC
TRBJ1-1 | once | TRBV18 | . | CASSPGTNTEAFF | TGTGCCAGCTCACCTGGGACCAACACTGAAGCTTTCTTT
TRBJ2-7 | . | TRBV5-8 | TRBD1 | CASSLAQGPYEQYF | TGTGCCAGCAGCTTGGCACAGGGGCCCTACGAGCAGTACTTC
TRBJ1-5 | . | TRBV11-2 | TRBD1 | CASSYDRGLPQHF | TGTGCCAGCAGTTATGACAGGGGCCTGCCCCAGCATTTT
TRBJ1-5 | . | TRBV18 | . | CASSPDSNQPQHF | TGTGCCAGCTCACCCGATAGCAATCAGCCCCAGCATTTT
TRBJ2-7 | . | TRBV19 | . | CASSSYSRTNSYEQYF | TGTGCCAGTAGTAGCTACAGCCGCACAAACTCCTACGAGCAGTACTTC
TRBJ2-1 | . | TRBV25-1 | TRBD1 | CASRDRQSTKDEQFF | TGTGCCAGCAGGGACAGGCAAAGTACGAAGGATGAGCAGTTCTTC
TRBJ2-3 | . | TRBV18 | . | CASSPTGGSNTDTQYF | TGTGCCAGCTCACCCACCGGGGGTAGTAACACAGATACGCAGTATTTT
TRBJ2-2 | . | TRBV28 | . | CASSLDGSNTGELFF | TGTGCCAGCAGTTTGGACGGCTCGAACACCGGGGAGCTGTTTTTT
TRBJ1-1 | few | TRBV5-8 | . | CATTSNFAVGAFF | TGTGCCACCACATCTAATTTCGCAGTAGGAGCTTTCTTT
TRBJ2-1 | . | TRBV11-2 | TRBD2 | CASSLEWAGGLNEQFF | TGTGCCAGCAGCTTAGAATGGGCGGGGGGCCTCAATGAGCAGTTCTTC
TRBJ1-2 | . | TRBV7-9 | TRBD1 | CASSFLFDRVSSGYTF | TGTGCCAGCAGCTTCCTCTTCGACAGGGTATCTAGTGGCTACACCTTC
TRBJ2-2 | . | TRBV2 | . | CASRTGMENTGELFF | TGTGCCAGCAGAACTGGCATGGAAAACACCGGGGAGCTGTTTTTT
TRBJ2-5 | . | TRBV28 | . | CASSLSGTADETQYF | TGTGCCAGCAGTCTCTCCGGGACTGCTGACGAGACCCAGTACTTC
TRBJ2-5 | few | TRBV25-1 | . | CASSPGPPSTGQETQYF | TGTGCCAGCAGTCCAGGGCCTCCTTCCACCGGGCAAGAGACCCAGTACTTC
TRBJ1-2 | . | TRBV11-2 | TRBD1 | CASSLAGQGAISYGYTF | TGTGCCAGCAGCTTAGCCGGACAGGGGGCGATAAGCTATGGCTACACCTTC
TRBJ2-1 | . | TRBV28 | TRBD2 | CASRSGTSGNNEQFF | TGTGCCAGCAGGAGTGGGACTAGCGGGAATAATGAGCAGTTCTTC
TRBJ1-1 | . | TRBV6-6 | TRBD1 | CASSYSRRDREAFF | TGTGCCAGCAGTTACTCGAGGCGGGACAGAGAAGCTTTCTTT
TRBJ1-6 | . | TRBV4-1 | . | CASSPPATFPLHF | TGCGCCAGCAGCCCACCCGCGACGTTCCCCCTCCACTTT
TRBJ2-3 | . | TRBV28 | TRBD2 | CASSSPAGLAGDTQYF | TGTGCCAGCAGTTCACCCGCCGGACTAGCGGGGGATACGCAGTATTTT
TRBJ2-3 | . | TRBV7-2 | . | CASSLGGADTQYF | TGTGCCAGCAGCTTAGGGGGGGCCGATACGCAGTATTTT
TRBJ2-7 | once | TRBV29-1 | TRBD1 | CSVELDRVNEQYF | TGCAGCGTGGAATTGGACAGGGTTAACGAGCAGTACTTC
TRBJ2-7 | . | TRBV11-2 | TRBD1 | CASSLGGTDYEQYF | TGTGCCAGCAGCTTAGGAGGGACAGACTACGAGCAGTACTTC
TRBJ2-7 | . | TRBV5-4 | . | CASSLKSRAASYEQYF | TGTGCCAGCAGCTTAAAGTCACGGGCGGCCTCCTACGAGCAGTACTTC
TRBJ2-1 | . | TRBV7-9 | . | CASSLPSSSSYNEQFF | TGTGCCAGCAGCTTACCTTCTAGCTCCTCCTACAATGAGCAGTTCTTC